Reported below is one T cell receptor beta chain. The antigen remains undetermined. Researchers prepared the TCRbeta library using unique molecular identifiers, the study reports. One entry per CDR3 protein, called by TCRdb with MiXCR from the PCR reads. The sample has about a million distinct CDR3 sequences, less than 30% seen once. The CDR3 spans 15 residues. Germline V gene lookup returns CDR1 MNHEY and CDR2 SVGEGT. The germline V and J ends were trimmed by 3 bases and 4 bases, with 15 bases remaining between them. The data were taken from a study of T-cell reconstitution after alpha-beta-depleted transplantation in children. Study-wide results and limits: T-cell counts and diversity were attributed mostly to newly produced T cells one year after transplant.

This material consisted of PBMCs, mostly from graft donor cells, taken 360 days after TCRalphabeta/CD19-depleted stem cell transplant. This TCR came from a boy younger than two who had a stem cell transplant for SCID, so the T cells may come from the graft donor. This chain connects TRBV6-2 or TRBV6-3 to TRBJ1-2; D unresolved. The CDR3 sequence: CASSYVVTPVYGYTF. In DNA, the CDR3 is TGTGCCAGCAGTTATGTGGTGACACCAGTCTATGGCTACACCTTC.